The rows below give T cell receptor beta chains drawn from one sample of a study of shared clonotypes between healthy human individuals. Profiling relied on immunoSEQ multiplex PCR, and the TCRdb table lists in-frame clones only, not all of them. The table has roughly 890,000 clones, about 92% seen once. Sequencing was carried out using naive CD8+ T cells sorted from blood. The receptors were gathered from a man aged 25 to 45 in good health. CDR3s include the opening cysteine and the closing phenylalanine or tryptophan. Each record gives: CDR3 DNA, CDR3 protein, clone size, J gene, V gene, D gene. The D gene is left open where the match is weak. Expanded clones get a size class; other rows say once, few or many, or leave the size out.

CDR3nt: TGCGCCAGCAGTCCTCTGCAGGGAGGGTCCTACGAGCAGTACTTC
CDR3aa: CASSPLQGGSYEQYF
abundance: -
j_gene: TRBJ2-7
v_gene: TRBV5-1
d_gene: TRBD2

CDR3nt: TGTGCCAGCAGTCCGAGGGACAGGTCTGGGGCCAACGTCCTGACTTTC
CDR3aa: CASSPRDRSGANVLTF
abundance: -
j_gene: TRBJ2-6
v_gene: TRBV27
d_gene: TRBD1

CDR3nt: TGTGCCAGCAGTGAGTTTGGCGGGAGGGCGTACGAGCAGTTCTTC
CDR3aa: CASSEFGGRAYEQFF
abundance: -
j_gene: TRBJ2-1
v_gene: TRBV6-1
d_gene: TRBD2

CDR3nt: TGTGCCAGCAGCCCCTCAACTGGGACAGGAGAAAACAATGAGCAGTTCTTC
CDR3aa: CASSPSTGTGENNEQFF
abundance: -
j_gene: TRBJ2-1
v_gene: TRBV5-4
d_gene: TRBD1

CDR3nt: TGCGCCAGCAGCCGAGAACTAGCGGGAGCCTACGAGCAGTACTTC
CDR3aa: CASSRELAGAYEQYF
abundance: once
j_gene: TRBJ2-7
v_gene: TRBV4-1
d_gene: TRBD2

CDR3nt: TGTGCCAGCAGTTTATCGGCCGGAGGCGGCAATCAGCCCCAGCATTTT
CDR3aa: CASSLSAGGGNQPQHF
abundance: -
j_gene: TRBJ1-5
v_gene: TRBV27
d_gene: -

CDR3nt: TGTGCCAGCAGTCCAGGACAGGAGCAGTTCTTC
CDR3aa: CASSPGQEQFF
abundance: -
j_gene: TRBJ2-1
v_gene: TRBV27
d_gene: -

CDR3nt: TGTGCCAGTAGTATATCCCATTACAGCTCCAATCAGCCCCAGCATTTT
CDR3aa: CASSISHYSSNQPQHF
abundance: -
j_gene: TRBJ1-5
v_gene: TRBV19
d_gene: -

CDR3nt: TGTGCCAGCAGTGAAGGGGGAGGGAAATACGAGCAGTACTTC
CDR3aa: CASSEGGGKYEQYF
abundance: -
j_gene: TRBJ2-7
v_gene: TRBV25-1
d_gene: TRBD2

CDR3nt: TGTGCCAGCAGTGAGGTTACTAGCGACCCCTACGAGCAGTACTTC
CDR3aa: CASSEVTSDPYEQYF
abundance: -
j_gene: TRBJ2-7
v_gene: TRBV2
d_gene: TRBD2

CDR3nt: TGTGCCAGCAGTTCAGGGGCGGCTCCTAATGAAAAACTGTTTTTT
CDR3aa: CASSSGAAPNEKLFF
abundance: -
j_gene: TRBJ1-4
v_gene: TRBV6-5
d_gene: -

CDR3nt: TGCGCCAGCAGTGGATCCAAGTTTGAAAAACTGTTTTTT
CDR3aa: CASSGSKFEKLFF
abundance: -
j_gene: TRBJ1-4
v_gene: TRBV10-2
d_gene: -

CDR3nt: TGTGCCAGCAGCGCTGGGACAGGGGTTACCCACGAGCAGTACTTC
CDR3aa: CASSAGTGVTHEQYF
abundance: -
j_gene: TRBJ2-7
v_gene: TRBV7-8
d_gene: TRBD1

CDR3nt: TGCGCCAGCAGCCAAGATCTATGGCAGGCCACTGAAGCTTTCTTT
CDR3aa: CASSQDLWQATEAFF
abundance: -
j_gene: TRBJ1-1
v_gene: TRBV4-1
d_gene: -

CDR3nt: TGTGCCAGCAGTTTAGTCGACACCCCCTACGAGCAGTACTTC
CDR3aa: CASSLVDTPYEQYF
abundance: -
j_gene: TRBJ2-7
v_gene: TRBV28
d_gene: -

CDR3nt: TGTGCCAGCAGCCCGGGTAGGGGAGACTCTGATACGCAGTATTTT
CDR3aa: CASSPGRGDSDTQYF
abundance: -
j_gene: TRBJ2-3
v_gene: TRBV7-9
d_gene: -

CDR3nt: TGTGCCAGCGACGAACCGACCTCCCGGGGGCGTGAGCAGTTCTTC
CDR3aa: CASDEPTSRGREQFF
abundance: once
j_gene: TRBJ2-1
v_gene: TRBV25-1
d_gene: -

CDR3nt: TGCGCCAGCAGCTCCAGGGTGAATACCGGGGAGCTGTTTTTT
CDR3aa: CASSSRVNTGELFF
abundance: -
j_gene: TRBJ2-2
v_gene: TRBV4-1
d_gene: -

CDR3nt: TGTGCCAGCAGGGGAAGCTCCTACAATGAGCAGTTCTTC
CDR3aa: CASRGSSYNEQFF
abundance: -
j_gene: TRBJ2-1
v_gene: TRBV7-2
d_gene: -

CDR3nt: TGTGCCAGCACCGATTTTGCGGGAGTTGAGAATGAGCAGTTCTTC
CDR3aa: CASTDFAGVENEQFF
abundance: -
j_gene: TRBJ2-1
v_gene: TRBV11-2
d_gene: TRBD2

CDR3nt: TGTGCCATACAAACCGGGACTAGCTACGAGCAGTACTTC
CDR3aa: CAIQTGTSYEQYF
abundance: -
j_gene: TRBJ2-7
v_gene: TRBV10-3
d_gene: TRBD2

CDR3nt: TGTGCCAGCAGCTTCCCTTTAGCGGGAGGTAACCCCAATGAGCAGTTCTTC
CDR3aa: CASSFPLAGGNPNEQFF
abundance: -
j_gene: TRBJ2-1
v_gene: TRBV9
d_gene: TRBD2

CDR3nt: TGTGCCAGCAGCTTAGAATCTGATGAAGAGACCCAGTACTTC
CDR3aa: CASSLESDEETQYF
abundance: once
j_gene: TRBJ2-5
v_gene: TRBV7-2
d_gene: -

CDR3nt: TGTGCCAGCAGTCAGGGTCGGACTGAAGCTTTCTTT
CDR3aa: CASSQGRTEAFF
abundance: -
j_gene: TRBJ1-1
v_gene: TRBV28
d_gene: -

CDR3nt: TGTGCCAGCAGCATTACAGGGCCTAATGAAAAACTGTTTTTT
CDR3aa: CASSITGPNEKLFF
abundance: few
j_gene: TRBJ1-4
v_gene: TRBV5-4
d_gene: -

CDR3nt: TGTGCCAGCAGTCGGAGGGGGTCAATAGCCTACGAGCAGTACTTC
CDR3aa: CASSRRGSIAYEQYF
abundance: -
j_gene: TRBJ2-7
v_gene: TRBV27
d_gene: -

CDR3nt: TGTGCCAGCAGTTTGAGGCGGGGAGGGTTGGATACGCAGTATTTT
CDR3aa: CASSLRRGGLDTQYF
abundance: -
j_gene: TRBJ2-3
v_gene: TRBV28
d_gene: TRBD2

CDR3nt: TGTGCCAGCTTCAGACGCCAAAATGGCTACACCTTC
CDR3aa: CASFRRQNGYTF
abundance: -
j_gene: TRBJ1-2
v_gene: TRBV9
d_gene: -

CDR3nt: TGTGCCAGCAGTTTTTTGGAAGCCCCAGGCACTGAAGCTTTCTTT
CDR3aa: CASSFLEAPGTEAFF
abundance: once
j_gene: TRBJ1-1
v_gene: TRBV27
d_gene: -

CDR3nt: TGCGCCAGCAGCCGGACAGGGCGTAAGGATGAGCAGTTCTTC
CDR3aa: CASSRTGRKDEQFF
abundance: -
j_gene: TRBJ2-1
v_gene: TRBV5-1
d_gene: TRBD1

CDR3nt: TGTGCCAGCAGCTACAGAGATTCTAATGAAAAACTGTTTTTT
CDR3aa: CASSYRDSNEKLFF
abundance: -
j_gene: TRBJ1-4
v_gene: TRBV9
d_gene: -

CDR3nt: TGTGCCAGCAGTTACTCACCTAGCGGTACCTACGAGCAGTACTTC
CDR3aa: CASSYSPSGTYEQYF
abundance: -
j_gene: TRBJ2-7
v_gene: TRBV6-6
d_gene: TRBD2

CDR3nt: TGTGCCAGCAGTTTAGCCCAGGACTACAATGAGCAGTTCTTC
CDR3aa: CASSLAQDYNEQFF
abundance: -
j_gene: TRBJ2-1
v_gene: TRBV28
d_gene: -

CDR3nt: TGTGCCAGTAGTCCCGGGACAGGGAGCTCCTACGAGCAGTACTTC
CDR3aa: CASSPGTGSSYEQYF
abundance: -
j_gene: TRBJ2-7
v_gene: TRBV19
d_gene: TRBD1

CDR3nt: TGTGCCAGCAGCGTAGGACAGGCCTCTGGAAACACCATATATTTT
CDR3aa: CASSVGQASGNTIYF
abundance: -
j_gene: TRBJ1-3
v_gene: TRBV9
d_gene: -

CDR3nt: TGTGCCACACAGGAGCTTTCCTACGAGCAGTACTTC
CDR3aa: CATQELSYEQYF
abundance: many
j_gene: TRBJ2-7
v_gene: TRBV28
d_gene: -

CDR3nt: TGTGCCAGCAGCAAAGAGACGGGGGCTGATTCTGAAGCTTTCTTT
CDR3aa: CASSKETGADSEAFF
abundance: -
j_gene: TRBJ1-1
v_gene: TRBV9
d_gene: -

CDR3nt: TGTGCCAGCTCACCACTCAGGATTCCTGGAAACACCATATATTTT
CDR3aa: CASSPLRIPGNTIYF
abundance: -
j_gene: TRBJ1-3
v_gene: TRBV18
d_gene: -

CDR3nt: TGTGCCAGTAGTCAAGGCCAGGGGGGATACGAGCAGTACTTC
CDR3aa: CASSQGQGGYEQYF
abundance: -
j_gene: TRBJ2-7
v_gene: TRBV19
d_gene: -

CDR3nt: TGTGCCAGCAGTCCTGACTGGTCCCCTAGAGATACGCAGTATTTT
CDR3aa: CASSPDWSPRDTQYF
abundance: few
j_gene: TRBJ2-3
v_gene: TRBV7-2
d_gene: -

CDR3nt: TGTGCCAGCAGCTTAAAGGGGTTCTTTCTGGACAGCGACAATGAGCAGTTCTTC
CDR3aa: CASSLKGFFLDSDNEQFF
abundance: -
j_gene: TRBJ2-1
v_gene: TRBV7-9
d_gene: -

CDR3nt: TGTGCCAGCAGCCCCGATTTGGTAGGGGGCACAGATACGCAGTATTTT
CDR3aa: CASSPDLVGGTDTQYF
abundance: -
j_gene: TRBJ2-3
v_gene: TRBV7-6
d_gene: -

CDR3nt: TGTGCCAGCAGCTTAGGTAGCGGGAGGGCCACCTACGAGCAGTACTTC
CDR3aa: CASSLGSGRATYEQYF
abundance: -
j_gene: TRBJ2-7
v_gene: TRBV7-6
d_gene: TRBD2

CDR3nt: TGTGCCAGCAGTCCTTACGCCTCTCAGGGGGCACCCTATGGCTACACCTTC
CDR3aa: CASSPYASQGAPYGYTF
abundance: -
j_gene: TRBJ1-2
v_gene: TRBV27
d_gene: TRBD1

CDR3nt: TGCGCCAGCAGCCAGTTTAGCGGGGGTTCCTACGAGCAGTACTTC
CDR3aa: CASSQFSGGSYEQYF
abundance: -
j_gene: TRBJ2-7
v_gene: TRBV4-1
d_gene: TRBD2

CDR3nt: TGTGCCAGCAGCGAGGGGGACACAGATACGCAGTATTTT
CDR3aa: CASSEGDTDTQYF
abundance: -
j_gene: TRBJ2-3
v_gene: TRBV27
d_gene: -

CDR3nt: TGTGCCAGCAAACGAAGTCAGTTCTATGGCTACACCTTC
CDR3aa: CASKRSQFYGYTF
abundance: few
j_gene: TRBJ1-2
v_gene: TRBV27
d_gene: -

CDR3nt: TGTGCCAGCAGCGAGACGTTGGGGCCGGGGGAAAAACTGTTTTTT
CDR3aa: CASSETLGPGEKLFF
abundance: -
j_gene: TRBJ1-4
v_gene: TRBV7-9
d_gene: -

CDR3nt: TGTGCCAGCAGCGATCCGGGACTAGCGGGACTCACAGATACGCAGTATTTT
CDR3aa: CASSDPGLAGLTDTQYF
abundance: -
j_gene: TRBJ2-3
v_gene: TRBV9
d_gene: TRBD2

CDR3nt: TGTGCCAGCAGCTTATTGGACAGCAATCAGCCCCAGCATTTT
CDR3aa: CASSLLDSNQPQHF
abundance: -
j_gene: TRBJ1-5
v_gene: TRBV7-2
d_gene: -

CDR3nt: TGTGCCAGCAGTGTGGGGACAGGGAACACTGAAGCTTTCTTT
CDR3aa: CASSVGTGNTEAFF
abundance: -
j_gene: TRBJ1-1
v_gene: TRBV6-1
d_gene: TRBD1

CDR3nt: TGTGCCAGCAGGCCCATAGTAGGATTGGGGTATAACGAGCAGTACTTC
CDR3aa: CASRPIVGLGYNEQYF
abundance: -
j_gene: TRBJ2-7
v_gene: TRBV28
d_gene: -

CDR3nt: TGTGCCAGCTCACCGCCCGGTGCCGGGGTCCATCAAGAGACCCAGTACTTC
CDR3aa: CASSPPGAGVHQETQYF
abundance: -
j_gene: TRBJ2-5
v_gene: TRBV18
d_gene: -

CDR3nt: TGTGCCAGCAGTTCAGGAGGAACCAACTATGGCTACACCTTC
CDR3aa: CASSSGGTNYGYTF
abundance: -
j_gene: TRBJ1-2
v_gene: TRBV27
d_gene: -